The rows below give T cell receptor beta chains drawn from one sample of a study of control samples from healthy donors and cancer patients. The data were produced by immunoSEQ multiplex PCR, yet TCRdb's version contains in-frame clones alone and is incomplete. Altogether about 120,000 clones are present, approximately 90% being singletons, with the ten largest covering around an eighth. Sequenced: blood. These receptors were taken from a man aged 30-40 years in good health. Both conserved end residues are part of each CDR3. A D gene is named only where the DNA matches it firmly. Not every row has a clone size; where given, it reads once, few, many or a size class.

. TRBJ1-6 TRBV13 15 . TGTGCCAGCAGCTTAGGCGAGGGCAGTAATTCACCCCTCCACTTT CASSLGEGSNSPLHF
. TRBJ1-5 TRBV28 12 . TGTGCCAGCAGTTGGGGCAATCAGCCCCAGCATTTT CASSWGNQPQHF
. TRBJ2-1 TRBV12-3/TRBV12-4 13 TRBD1 TGTGCCAGCAGCTCCACAGGGGGCGATGAGCAGTTCTTC CASSSTGGDEQFF
. TRBJ1-2 TRBV5-8 17 . TGTGCCAGCAGCTTATATAGGATGGACTTACCCTCGAGAGGCTACACCTTC CASSLYRMDLPSRGYTF
. TRBJ2-5 TRBV28 14 . TGTGCCAGCAGTTTCGGCGGGGTGAAAAAGACCCAGTACTTC CASSFGGVKKTQYF
. TRBJ2-5 TRBV10-3 14 . TGTGCCATCAACTATAAAGACGGTCAAGAGACCCAGTACTTC CAINYKDGQETQYF
. TRBJ1-6 TRBV11-2 15 TRBD1 TGTGCCAGCAGGTCGCCCGACAGGGTGGGATCACCCCTCCACTTT CASRSPDRVGSPLHF
. TRBJ1-2 TRBV6-1 16 TRBD1 TGTGCCAGCAGGGAACCCGGGACAGCTACTAACTATGGCTACACCTTC CASREPGTATNYGYTF
. TRBJ2-5 TRBV6-6 15 TRBD2 TGTGCCAGCAGTTACTCGGCGACTAGCGAAGAGACCCAGTACTTC CASSYSATSEETQYF
. TRBJ1-4 TRBV12-5 14 . TGTGCTAGTGGTTTGGCAGGGTTAGAGGAAAAACTGTTTTTT CASGLAGLEEKLFF
. TRBJ2-1 TRBV6-1 15 TRBD1 TGTGCCAGCAGTGAAGTCGAGACAGGGAGCGATGAGCAGTTCTTC CASSEVETGSDEQFF
. TRBJ2-7 TRBV15 13 TRBD1 TGTGCCACCAGGATGACAGGGATCTACGAGCAGTACTTC CATRMTGIYEQYF
. TRBJ2-3 TRBV21-1 12 . TGTGCCAGCAGTCCGACAGGTCTGGGGCAGTATTTT CASSPTGLGQYF
. TRBJ1-3 TRBV9 17 . TGTGCCAGCAGCGTAGCCCTTTCAGGTTACTCTGGAAACACCATATATTTT CASSVALSGYSGNTIYF
. TRBJ2-2 TRBV7-9 13 . TGTGCCAGCAGCCTCAGGGACGCCGGGGAGCTGTTTTTT CASSLRDAGELFF
. TRBJ1-1 TRBV28 15 TRBD1 TGTGCCACCCACCGCAGGGGGCACCTGAACACTGAAGCTTTCTTT CATHRRGHLNTEAFF
once TRBJ1-4 TRBV7-8 15 TRBD1 TGTGCCAGCAGCTTCGAGGGACAGGGGGGTGAAAAACTGTTTTTT CASSFEGQGGEKLFF
few TRBJ1-6 TRBV18 16 . TGTGCCAGCTCACCGGGGCTATTGGGGGATGATTCACCCCTCCACTTT CASSPGLLGDDSPLHF
. TRBJ1-3 TRBV15 17 TRBD1 TGTGCCACCAGCAGAGATCTGGGCAGGGGGTTAGGAAACACCATATATTTT CATSRDLGRGLGNTIYF
. TRBJ1-2 TRBV3-1/TRBV3-2 14 TRBD1 TGTGCCAGCAGCCACCCACAGGGGGGGGATGGCTACACCTTC CASSHPQGGDGYTF
. TRBJ1-5 TRBV19 15 TRBD1 TGTGCCAGTAGTATCTGGGCAGGGGGGAGTCAGCCCCAGCATTTT CASSIWAGGSQPQHF
. TRBJ2-5 TRBV14 13 . TGTGCCAGCAGCCCCTCCAGCGAGGAGACCCAGTACTTC CASSPSSEETQYF
. TRBJ1-4 TRBV2 15 . TGTGCCAGCAGAACCGACACCACAACTAATGAAAAACTGTTTTTT CASRTDTTTNEKLFF
. TRBJ1-2 TRBV7-2 13 . TGTGCCAGCAGCTCCCCGGGGCTCAATGGCTACACCTTC CASSSPGLNGYTF
. TRBJ1-5 TRBV15 14 TRBD1 TGTGCCACCAGCAGTAGACAGGGGGACCAGCCCCAGCATTTT CATSSRQGDQPQHF
. TRBJ2-7 TRBV7-9 12 . TGTGCCAGCAGCTCCGTCTTTTACGAGCAGTACTTC CASSSVFYEQYF
. TRBJ1-4 TRBV2 15 . TGTGCCAGCAGTGCCCAGGGTGCAACTAATGAAAAACTGTTTTTT CASSAQGATNEKLFF
few TRBJ2-1 TRBV11-3 17 TRBD1 TGTGCCAGCAGCTCTCGACGGGGGACAGGGGGCTGGAATGAGCAGTTCTTC CASSSRRGTGGWNEQFF
. TRBJ1-3 TRBV6-5 14 . TGTGCCAGCAGTTCTGAACCCAACGGAAACACCATATATTTT CASSSEPNGNTIYF
few TRBJ1-6 TRBV3-1/TRBV3-2 12 . TGTGCCAGCAGCCAAGTCTCCTCACCCCTCCACTTT CASSQVSSPLHF
. TRBJ1-1 TRBV6-5 14 . TGTGCCAGCAGTTTACGACCCATGAACACTGAAGCTTTCTTT CASSLRPMNTEAFF
. TRBJ1-2 TRBV25-1 15 TRBD1 TGTGCCAGCAGTGACCCGACAGGGGGCTACTATGGCTACACCTTC CASSDPTGGYYGYTF
. TRBJ2-5 TRBV5-5 13 . TGTGCCAGCAGCAGACAGATACAAGAGACCCAGTACTTC CASSRQIQETQYF
. TRBJ1-6 TRBV5-3 16 . TGTGCCAGAAGCTTCAACCAGCGATACTATAATTCACCCCTCCACTTT CARSFNQRYYNSPLHF
. TRBJ1-2 TRBV2 13 . TGTGCCAGCAGTGAACAGCCTAACTATGGCTACACCTTC CASSEQPNYGYTF
. TRBJ2-6 TRBV12-5 15 TRBD1 TGTGCTAGTGGTCTCCGACAGGGGATCGCCAACGTCCTGACTTTC CASGLRQGIANVLTF
once TRBJ1-5 TRBV6-5 15 TRBD1 TGTGCCAGCAGTATGAACCGGGACAGGGGACAGCCCCAGCATTTT CASSMNRDRGQPQHF
. TRBJ2-1 TRBV29-1 13 TRBD1 TGCAGCGTTGGACAGGGTTCCTACAATGAGCAGTTCTTC CSVGQGSYNEQFF
. TRBJ1-5 TRBV19 15 . TGTGCCAGTAGTACCCTAATCGGGAGCAATCAGCCCCAGCATTTT CASSTLIGSNQPQHF
. TRBJ2-2 TRBV4-1 17 TRBD2 TGCGCCAGCAGCCAAGATAGCGGGGGCTTGAACACCGGGGAGCTGTTTTTT CASSQDSGGLNTGELFF
. TRBJ2-1 TRBV19 15 TRBD1 TGTGCCAGTAGTATCGACAGGGGGACCTACAATGAGCAGTTCTTC CASSIDRGTYNEQFF
. TRBJ1-3 TRBV3-1/TRBV3-2 17 . TGTGCCAGCAGCCCCGGGACCGGGTTCCTCTCTGGAAACACCATATATTTT CASSPGTGFLSGNTIYF
once TRBJ1-2 TRBV2 17 . TGTGCCAGCCCTATCAGGAGCCCGTACCGCACCCCCTATGGCTACACCTTC CASPIRSPYRTPYGYTF
. TRBJ2-4 TRBV6-1 15 TRBD2 TGTGCCAGCAGTGAAGCGGGGGGGGTCAAAAACATTCAGTACTTC CASSEAGGVKNIQYF
. TRBJ2-2 TRBV6-5 15 TRBD1 TGTGCCAGCCAATTACAGGGGGACGGCACCGGGGAGCTGTTTTTT CASQLQGDGTGELFF
. TRBJ1-6 TRBV10-3 14 TRBD1 TGTGCCATCCACGGACAGGGCGACAATTCACCCCTCCACTTT CAIHGQGDNSPLHF
. TRBJ2-3 TRBV27 12 TRBD2 TGTGCCAGCAACCGGGGGGGAGATACGCAGTATTTT CASNRGGDTQYF
. TRBJ2-1 TRBV12-3/TRBV12-4 11 . TGTGCCAGCAGTCCGAAGAATGAGCAGTTCTTC CASSPKNEQFF
. TRBJ2-3 TRBV5-5 16 TRBD1 TGTGCCAGCAGCTCGCGGGACAGGGGGTTAACAGATACGCAGTATTTT CASSSRDRGLTDTQYF
. TRBJ1-2 TRBV2 14 . TGTGCCAGCAGTGAACGCCAGGATAACTATGGCTACACCTTC CASSERQDNYGYTF
. TRBJ2-3 TRBV19 14 . TGTGCCAGTAGTCTGACCCTTTACACAGATACGCAGTATTTT CASSLTLYTDTQYF
. TRBJ1-3 TRBV9 15 . TGTGCCAGCAGACCCCCAGGGAACGCTGGAAACACCATATATTTT CASRPPGNAGNTIYF
. TRBJ1-6 TRBV30 13 . TGTGCCTGGAGTACGCAGTCCAATTCACCCCTCCACTTT CAWSTQSNSPLHF